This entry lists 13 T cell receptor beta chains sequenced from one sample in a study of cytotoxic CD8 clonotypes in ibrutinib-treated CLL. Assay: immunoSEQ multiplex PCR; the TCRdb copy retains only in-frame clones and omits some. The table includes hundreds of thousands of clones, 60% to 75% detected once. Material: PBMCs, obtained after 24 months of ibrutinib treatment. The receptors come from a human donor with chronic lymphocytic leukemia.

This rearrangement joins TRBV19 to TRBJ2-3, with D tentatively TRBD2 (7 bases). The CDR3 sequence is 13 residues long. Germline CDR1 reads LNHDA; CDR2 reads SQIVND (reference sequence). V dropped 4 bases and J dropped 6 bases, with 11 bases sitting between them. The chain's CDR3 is CASSRGGADTQYF. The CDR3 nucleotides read TGTGCCAGTAGTAGGGGGGGCGCGGATACGCAGTATTTT.

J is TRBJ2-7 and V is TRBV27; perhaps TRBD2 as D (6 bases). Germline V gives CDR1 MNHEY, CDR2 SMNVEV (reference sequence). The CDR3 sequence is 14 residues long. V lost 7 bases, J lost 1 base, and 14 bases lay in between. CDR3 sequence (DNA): TGTGCCAGCAAACCTACGGGAGCGTCCTACGAGCAGTACTTC. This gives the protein CASKPTGASYEQYF.

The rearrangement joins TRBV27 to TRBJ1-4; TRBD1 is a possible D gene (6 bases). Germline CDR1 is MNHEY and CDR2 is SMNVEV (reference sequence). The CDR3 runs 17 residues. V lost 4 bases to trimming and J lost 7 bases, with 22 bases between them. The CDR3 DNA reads TGTGCCAGCAGTTCAACCACCGTGGGGGCAATAAGTGAAAAACTGTTTTTT. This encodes CASSSTTVGAISEKLFF.

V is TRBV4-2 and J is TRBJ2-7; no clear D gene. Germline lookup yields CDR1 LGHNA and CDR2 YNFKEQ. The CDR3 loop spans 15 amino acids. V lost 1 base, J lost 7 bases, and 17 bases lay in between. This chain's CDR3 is CASSQGSGTLREQYF. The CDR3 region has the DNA TGTGCCAGCAGCCAAGGATCTGGAACCCTACGAGAGCAGTACTTC.

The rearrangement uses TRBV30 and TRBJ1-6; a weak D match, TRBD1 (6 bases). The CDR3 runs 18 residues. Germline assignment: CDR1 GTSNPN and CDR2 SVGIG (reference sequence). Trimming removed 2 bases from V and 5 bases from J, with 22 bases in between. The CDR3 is CAWSPPSGQKLNNSPLHF. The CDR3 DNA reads TGTGCCTGGAGTCCCCCCTCAGGACAGAAATTAAATAATTCACCCCTCCACTTT.

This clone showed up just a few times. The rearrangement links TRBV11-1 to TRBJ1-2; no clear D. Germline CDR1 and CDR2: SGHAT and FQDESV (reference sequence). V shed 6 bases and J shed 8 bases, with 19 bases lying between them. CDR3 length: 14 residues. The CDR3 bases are TGTGCCAGCAGGCCAAGGCGCGGACTCCAGGGCTACACCTTC. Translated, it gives CASRPRRGLQGYTF.

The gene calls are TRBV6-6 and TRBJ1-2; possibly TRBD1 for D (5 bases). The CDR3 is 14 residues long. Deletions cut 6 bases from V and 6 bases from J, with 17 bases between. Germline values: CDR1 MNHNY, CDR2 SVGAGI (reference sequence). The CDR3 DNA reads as TGTGCCAGCAGGAAAAAGGGGTTTTCTCATGGCTACACCTTC. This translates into CASRKKGFSHGYTF.

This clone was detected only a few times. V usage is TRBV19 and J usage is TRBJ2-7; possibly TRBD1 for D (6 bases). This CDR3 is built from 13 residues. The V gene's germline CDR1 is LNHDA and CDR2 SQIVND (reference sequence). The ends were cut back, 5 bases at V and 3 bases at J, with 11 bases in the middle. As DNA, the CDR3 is TGTGCCAGTAGTCTCCGGACAGTCTACGAGCAGTACTTC. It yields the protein CASSLRTVYEQYF.

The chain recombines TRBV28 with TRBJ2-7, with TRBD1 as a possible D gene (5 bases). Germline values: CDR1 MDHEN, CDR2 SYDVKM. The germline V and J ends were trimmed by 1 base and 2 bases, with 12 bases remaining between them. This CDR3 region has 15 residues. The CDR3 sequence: CASSLLPQGTYEQYF. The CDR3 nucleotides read TGTGCCAGCAGTTTATTGCCCCAGGGTACCTACGAGCAGTACTTC.

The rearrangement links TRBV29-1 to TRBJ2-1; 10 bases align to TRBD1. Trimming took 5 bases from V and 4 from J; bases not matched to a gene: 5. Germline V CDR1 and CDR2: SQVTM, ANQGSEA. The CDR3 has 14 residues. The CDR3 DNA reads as TGCAGCGTTTGCCGGGACAGGGGTTACAATGAGCAGTTCTTC. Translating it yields CSVCRDRGYNEQFF.

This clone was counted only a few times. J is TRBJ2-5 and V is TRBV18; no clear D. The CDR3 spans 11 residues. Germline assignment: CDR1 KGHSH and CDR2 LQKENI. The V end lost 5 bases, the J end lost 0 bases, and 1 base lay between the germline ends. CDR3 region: CASSNQETQYF. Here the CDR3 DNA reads TGTGCCAGCTCAAACCAAGAGACCCAGTACTTC. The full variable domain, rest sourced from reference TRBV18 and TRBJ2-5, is NAGVMQNPRHLVRRRGQEARLRCSPMKGHSHVYWYRQLPEEGLKFMVYLQKENIIDESGMPKERFSAEFPKEGPSILRIQQVVRGDSAAYFCASSNQETQYFGPGTRLLVL.

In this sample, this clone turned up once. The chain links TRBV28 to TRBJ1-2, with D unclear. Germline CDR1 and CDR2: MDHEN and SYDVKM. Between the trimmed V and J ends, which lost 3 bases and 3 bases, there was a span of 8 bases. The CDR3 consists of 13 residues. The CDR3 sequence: CASSLKAYYGYTF. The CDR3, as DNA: TGTGCCAGCAGTTTGAAGGCCTACTATGGCTACACCTTC.

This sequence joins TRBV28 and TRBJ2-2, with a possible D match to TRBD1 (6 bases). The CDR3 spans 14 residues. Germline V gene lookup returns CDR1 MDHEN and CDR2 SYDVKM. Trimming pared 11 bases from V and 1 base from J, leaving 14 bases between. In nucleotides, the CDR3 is TGTGCCGCCCGGACAGCAAGGAACACCGGGGAGCTGTTTTTT. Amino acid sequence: CAARTARNTGELFF.